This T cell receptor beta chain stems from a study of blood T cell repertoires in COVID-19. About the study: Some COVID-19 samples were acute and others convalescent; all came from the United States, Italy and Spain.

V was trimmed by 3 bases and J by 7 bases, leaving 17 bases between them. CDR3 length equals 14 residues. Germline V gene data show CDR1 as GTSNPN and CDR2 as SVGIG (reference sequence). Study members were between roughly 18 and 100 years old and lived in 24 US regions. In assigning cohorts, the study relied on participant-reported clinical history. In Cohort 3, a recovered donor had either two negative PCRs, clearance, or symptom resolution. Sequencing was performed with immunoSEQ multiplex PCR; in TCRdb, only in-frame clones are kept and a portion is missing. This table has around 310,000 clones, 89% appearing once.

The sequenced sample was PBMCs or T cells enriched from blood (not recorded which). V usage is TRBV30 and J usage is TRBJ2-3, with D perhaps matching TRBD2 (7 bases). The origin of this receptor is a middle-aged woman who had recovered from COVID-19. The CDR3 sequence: CAWSWSGEGNTQYF. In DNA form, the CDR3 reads TGTGCCTGGAGCTGGTCAGGGGAGGGAAATACGCAGTATTTT. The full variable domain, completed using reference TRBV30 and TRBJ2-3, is SQTIHQWPATLVQPVGSPLSLECTVEGTSNPNLYWYRQAAGRGLQLLFYSVGIGQISSEVPQNLSASRPQDRQFILSSKKLLLSDSGFYLCAWSWSGEGNTQYFGPGTRLTVL.